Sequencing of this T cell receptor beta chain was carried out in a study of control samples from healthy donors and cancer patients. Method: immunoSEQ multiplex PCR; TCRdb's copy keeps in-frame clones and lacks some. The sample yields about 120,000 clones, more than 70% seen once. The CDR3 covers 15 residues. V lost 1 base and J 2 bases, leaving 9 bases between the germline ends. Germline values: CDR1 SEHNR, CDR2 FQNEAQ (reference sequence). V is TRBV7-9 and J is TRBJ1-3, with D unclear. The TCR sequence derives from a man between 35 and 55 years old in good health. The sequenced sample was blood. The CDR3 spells CASSLVGGPGNTIYF. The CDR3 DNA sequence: TGTGCCAGCAGCTTAGTTGGAGGGCCTGGAAACACCATATATTTT. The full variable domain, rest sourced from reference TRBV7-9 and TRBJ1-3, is DTGVSQNPRHKITKRGQNVTFRCDPISEHNRLYWYRQTLGQGPEFLTYFQNEAQLEKSRLLSDRFSAERPKGSFSTLEIQRTEQGDSAMYLCASSLVGGPGNTIYFGEGSWLTVV.